Below, one TCR beta chain is given with its context. Its antigen is not identified. The data are from a study of STAT5B mutations in CD4+ large granular lymphocyte leukemia. Study information: Healthy donors showed HLA-associated enrichment of the CDR3 'QG' motif. Study-wide results and limits: 8/27 top patient clones versus 2/35 control clones were TRBV06-family. Over 20% of private leukemic clonotypes occurred rarely in other patients' non-leukemic repertoires. Patient CD4-sorted repertoires stayed more clonal than healthy ones after leukemic-clone removal.

Sequencing was performed with immunoSEQ multiplex PCR; in TCRdb, only in-frame clones are kept and a portion is missing. The repertoire holds tens of thousands of clones, with 80% to 85% as singletons. Germline-derived CDR1 and CDR2 are LNHDA and SQIVND (reference sequence). This CDR3 has 15 amino acids. V dropped 2 bases and J dropped 3; count of bases not matched to a gene: 4. The receptor's source is a human donor in good health. The V gene is TRBV19, the J gene TRBJ2-7; 10 nucleotides line up with TRBD1. The sample taken for sequencing was CD4+ T cells from blood buffy coats. The CDR3 bases are TGTGCCAGTAGTATACTTGGGACAGGGGACTACGAGCAGTACTTC. Its protein is CASSILGTGDYEQYF. Variable domain in full (rest from reference TRBV19 and TRBJ2-7): DGGITQSPKYLFRKEGQNVTLSCEQNLNHDAMYWYRQDPGQGLRLIYYSQIVNDFQKGDIAEGYSVSREKKESFPLTVTSAQKNPTAFYLCASSILGTGDYEQYFGPGTRLTVT.